The entry below gives a single TCR beta chain sequence along with its context. Its antigen is not known. These data belong to a study of immune evolution from preneoplasia to lung adenocarcinoma. About the study: HLA loss of heterozygosity: around 6.5% AIS, more than 14% MIA, roughly 35% ADC, none AAH. Study-wide results and caveats: T cell clonality was higher in KRAS-mutant than EGFR-mutant or wild-type nodules.

Data came from immunoSEQ multiplex PCR; TCRdb stores just in-frame clones and leaves some out. The table lists roughly 4,200 clones, around 80% of them singletons, with 13% to 15% in the top ten. CDR3 length equals 12 residues. Trimming at V came to 2 bases and at J to 5 bases, leaving 1 base not matched to a gene. Germline V CDR1 and CDR2: GTSNPN, SVGIG (reference sequence). H&E slides confirmed each diagnosis, reviewed by two pathologists independently. Premalignant or tumor cells were enriched by macro-dissection after pathologic assessment. The clonotype comes from a person aged 65 to 85 with invasive lung adenocarcinoma. Some clones in this sample may be carry-over from other donors' samples. The sample comprised FFPE invasive lung adenocarcinoma tissue. This chain links TRBV30 with TRBJ1-2; TRBD1 aligns across 8 bases. CDR3 coding DNA: TGTGCCTGGAGTCAGGGGGCTTATGGCTACACCTTC. This translates into CAWSQGAYGYTF.